Below are 22 T cell receptor beta chains sequenced from a single sample in a study of T cell responses to AZD1222 COVID-19 vaccine. Sequencing was performed with immunoSEQ multiplex PCR; in TCRdb, only in-frame clones are kept and a portion is missing. The table includes 250,000 to 300,000 clones, about 94% detected once. This sample comprised peripheral blood, obtained 28 days after the second AZD1222 dose. These receptors all stem from an adult who received the AZD1222 COVID-19 vaccine.

The chain joins TRBV6-1 to TRBJ2-3, with 8 bases matching TRBD2. Germline trimming cut 2 bases from V and 8 bases from J; bases unmatched to any gene: 9. The CDR3 totals 15 residues. Germline-derived CDR1 and CDR2 are MNHNS and SASEGT. The CDR3 region has the DNA TGTGCCAGCAGTGAAATCGGGAGGGCCCCGGGTACGCAGTATTTT. It encodes CASSEIGRAPGTQYF.

The chain recombines TRBV5-4 with TRBJ2-5; tentatively, D is TRBD1 or TRBD2 (5 bases each). V lost 7 bases and J 9 bases, leaving 19 bases between the germline ends. CDR3 length equals 13 residues. Per germline, CDR1 SGHNT and CDR2 YYREEE (reference sequence). DNA for the CDR3: TGTGCCAGCGCCATGGGACCCGCGGCGCCCCAGTACTTC. This encodes CASAMGPAAPQYF. Complete variable domain (other parts from reference TRBV5-4 and TRBJ2-5): ETGVTQSPTHLIKTRGQQVTLRCSSQSGHNTVSWYQQALGQGPQFIFQYYREEENGRGNFPPRFSGLQFPNYSSELNVNALELDDSALYLCASAMGPAAPQYFGPGTRLLVL.

For this clone: Within the sample, other DNA sequences also encode this same CDR3. The V and J genes are TRBV6-2 or TRBV6-3 and TRBJ1-1; D not resolved. In germline, CDR1 is MNHEY, CDR2 SVGEGT. Trimming removed 4 bases at V and 2 bases at J, with 5 bases between. The CDR3 runs 12 residues. The CDR3 DNA reads TGTGCCAGCAGTTCCGTAAACACTGAAGCTTTCTTT. Encoded protein: CASSSVNTEAFF.

The chain joins TRBV13 to TRBJ2-1; TRBD2 aligns across 9 bases. This CDR3 spans 16 amino acids. The J segment lost 4 bases and the V segment lost 5 bases, leaving 9 bases of the junction unmatched. Germline assignment: CDR1 PRHDT and CDR2 FYEKMQ (reference sequence). CDR3 amino acids: CASSRWGSGSYNEQFF. The CDR3 nucleotides are TGTGCCAGCAGCCGCTGGGGTAGCGGGAGTTACAATGAGCAGTTCTTC.

This rearrangement joins TRBV5-1 to TRBJ2-1; D gene unclear. The V gene lost 3 bases and the J gene lost 5 bases, with 9 bases spanning the gap. This CDR3 contains 13 residues. CDR1 and CDR2 from the germline V gene are SGHRS and YFSETQ. For the CDR3, the DNA is TGCGCCAGCAGCTACAGACCCGACAATGAGCAGTTCTTC. This codes for CASSYRPDNEQFF.

The rearrangement links TRBV7-9 to TRBJ1-3; the D gene is possibly TRBD1 (6 bases). This CDR3 comprises 14 residues. V lost 5 bases, J lost 12 bases, and 20 bases lay in between. Per the germline V gene, CDR1 is SEHNR and CDR2 is FQNEAQ (reference sequence). DNA of the CDR3: TGTGCCAGCAGCCTAGAAACAGGGACCCACGGCATATATTTT. This gives the protein CASSLETGTHGIYF.

V and J are TRBV7-2 and TRBJ2-7, with D perhaps being TRBD1 or TRBD2 (5 bases each). There are 14 residues in the CDR3. The germline CDR1 and CDR2 sequences are SGHTA and FQGNSA. Trimming took off 8 bases at V and 4 bases at J, with 18 bases between the two ends. The CDR3 is CASGDPPLVYEQYF. The DNA for the CDR3 is TGTGCCAGCGGGGACCCCCCGCTGGTTTACGAGCAGTACTTC.

The chain is built from TRBV5-5 and TRBJ1-3; D is ambiguous. Germline lookup yields CDR1 SGHKS and CDR2 YYEKEE (reference sequence). The CDR3 runs 15 residues. V gave up 2 bases and J gave up 1 base, with 10 bases separating them. As DNA, the CDR3 is TGTGCCAGCAGCTTCCTTCAGTATTCTGGAAACACCATATATTTT. It translates to CASSFLQYSGNTIYF. Using reference TRBV5-5 and TRBJ1-3 for the parts outside the CDR3, the full variable domain is DAGVTQSPTHLIKTRGQQVTLRCSPISGHKSVSWYQQVLGQGPQFIFQYYEKEERGRGNFPDRFSARQFPNYSSELNVNALLLGDSALYLCASSFLQYSGNTIYFGEGSWLTVV.

CDR3 in DNA: TGTGCCAGCAGCTCCCGACTTAGGCGGGACGCCTACGAGCAGTACTTC. The encoded protein is CASSSRLRRDAYEQYF. This chain uses TRBV12-1 with TRBJ2-7; no DNA check was done on the table's D call, TRBD2. TRBV12-1 is noted as a pseudogene. The CDR3 is 16 residues long.

This sequence joins TRBV27 and TRBJ2-7, with D possibly TRBD2 on 5 matching bases. V lost 11 bases to trimming and J lost 1 base, with 21 bases between them. The CDR3 runs to 15 residues. The germline gives CDR1 MNHEY, CDR2 SMNVEV (reference sequence). CDR3: CASTGQREGSYEQYF. The DNA of the CDR3 is TGTGCCTCAACGGGCCAAAGAGAGGGTTCCTACGAGCAGTACTTC.

The chain has TRBV6-5 and TRBJ2-1; D gene uncertain. This CDR3 comprises 13 residues. Germline CDR1 is MNHEY and CDR2 is SVGAGI. Trimming pared 6 bases from V and 2 bases from J, leaving 8 bases between. CDR3 DNA: TGTGCCAGCAGGACCAGTCCCTACAATGAGCAGTTCTTC. It is translated as CASRTSPYNEQFF.

A single count supports this clone. The chain combines TRBV5-4 with TRBJ2-7; 8 bases are a match to TRBD1. After removal of 4 bases from V and 7 bases from J, the junction contained 7 bases not matched to a gene. Germline V lookup: CDR1 SGHNT, CDR2 YYREEE (reference sequence). This CDR3 spans 13 amino acids. Here the CDR3 reads CASSGGQGLEQYF. The CDR3 coding sequence is TGTGCCAGCAGCGGCGGACAGGGTTTAGAGCAGTACTTC.

This chain uses TRBV28 with TRBJ1-1; D is undetermined. CDR3 length: 12 residues. Germline-derived CDR1 and CDR2 are MDHEN and SYDVKM. V lost 1 base and J 7 bases, leaving 7 bases between the germline ends. The CDR3 region is CASSLYQVEAFF. In nucleotides, the CDR3 is TGTGCCAGCAGTTTATACCAGGTTGAAGCTTTCTTT.

The genes are TRBV5-5 and TRBJ1-5, with TRBD1 matching over 7 bases. This CDR3 is 15 amino acids long. The ends lost 4 bases at V and 6 bases at J; junction bases unmatched: 10. CDR1 is SGHKS, CDR2 YYEKEE, per germline (reference sequence). CDR3 protein: CASSETQGLGQPQHF. DNA of the CDR3: TGTGCCAGCAGCGAAACACAGGGGTTAGGTCAGCCCCAGCATTTT. The full variable domain, completed using reference TRBV5-5 and TRBJ1-5, is DAGVTQSPTHLIKTRGQQVTLRCSPISGHKSVSWYQQVLGQGPQFIFQYYEKEERGRGNFPDRFSARQFPNYSSELNVNALLLGDSALYLCASSETQGLGQPQHFGDGTRLSIL.

J is TRBJ2-6 and V is TRBV7-9; D call uncertain. V was cut by 4 bases and J by 2 bases, with 6 bases left in between. This CDR3 spans 14 amino acids. Germline values: CDR1 SEHNR, CDR2 FQNEAQ (reference sequence). As DNA, the CDR3 is TGTGCCAGCAGCTCAGATCCTGGGGCCAACGTCCTGACTTTC. It codes for CASSSDPGANVLTF.

The V gene is TRBV28, the J gene TRBJ1-1, with D possibly being TRBD1 (6 bases). V was clipped by 7 bases and J by 4 bases, with 22 bases between them. From germline, CDR1 is MDHEN and CDR2 SYDVKM. The CDR3 runs to 16 residues. The CDR3 sequence: CASTPWGAVLSTEAFF. In DNA, the CDR3 is TGTGCCAGCACCCCGTGGGGGGCCGTGCTGAGCACTGAAGCTTTCTTT.

The V and J genes are TRBV6-4 and TRBJ2-3; D is unclear. CDR1 and CDR2 from the germline V gene are MRHNA and SNTAGT. The CDR3 is made up of 12 amino acids. V was trimmed by 3 bases and J by 6 bases, leaving 7 bases between them. The CDR3 here is CASSDTSDTQYF. In nucleotides, the CDR3 is TGTGCCAGCAGTGATACCTCCGATACGCAGTATTTT.

This clone was picked up one time. The chain carries TRBV3-1 (or the pseudogene TRBV3-2) and TRBJ1-6, with D possibly being TRBD1 (5 bases). The CDR3 loop spans 17 amino acids. V was pared by 4 bases and J by 0 bases, with 13 bases between. Germline V gene lookup returns CDR1 LGHDT and CDR2 YNNKEL (reference sequence). In DNA, the CDR3 is TGTGCCAGCAGCCTGCGCATCGGGGGCTCCTATAATTCACCCCTCCACTTT. This translates into CASSLRIGGSYNSPLHF.

The chain employs TRBV7-9 and TRBJ2-1; D possibly corresponds to TRBD2 (6 bases). Germline CDR1 reads SEHNR; CDR2 reads FQNEAQ (reference sequence). The CDR3 sequence is 16 residues long. V lost 4 bases, J lost 3 bases, and 16 bases lay in between. This chain's CDR3 is CASSSLRREDYNEQFF. DNA of the CDR3: TGTGCCAGCAGCTCCCTAAGGAGGGAGGACTACAATGAGCAGTTCTTC.

V and J are TRBV19 and TRBJ2-5; the D is unclear. CDR1 and CDR2 from the germline V gene are LNHDA and SQIVND (reference sequence). V lost 6 bases to trimming and J lost 1 base, with 9 bases between them. The CDR3 loop spans 13 amino acids. The CDR3 reads CASRRHLQETQYF. The CDR3 DNA follows: TGTGCCAGTAGGAGACATCTCCAAGAGACCCAGTACTTC.

This chain connects TRBV7-5 to TRBJ1-3; the table's D gene call, TRBD1, was not cross checked with the DNA. TRBV7-5 is marked as a pseudogene. The CDR3 is made up of 15 amino acids. The CDR3 here is CARNAGASSGNTIYF. DNA of the CDR3: TGTGCCAGAAATGCAGGGGCGAGCTCTGGAAACACCATATATTTT.

CDR3 nucleotide sequence: TGCGCCAGCACCACTCCGGTAGGGGCCACTGAAGCTTTCTTT. Protein: CASTTPVGATEAFF. The gene calls are TRBV4-1 and TRBJ1-1; perhaps TRBD1 as D (5 bases). The CDR3 covers 14 residues. The V end lost 7 bases, the J end lost 4 bases, and 16 bases lay between the germline ends. CDR1 is MGHRA, CDR2 YSYEKL, per germline.